This T cell receptor beta chain emerged from a study of shared clonotypes between healthy human individuals (dated by TCRdb to about 2020). About the investigation overall: A few men and two women, aged 18 to 49 years, made up the cohort. Per donor, three plates each were used for CD4 naive and CD4 memory, two for CD8 naive, and one for CD8 memory. Between about 0.9 and 10 billion PBMCs per donor were obtained by leukapheresis. The study deeply sequenced blood TCR repertoires of several healthy adults to estimate repertoire size and the extent of clonotype sharing between individuals. To increase sequencing depth and limit assay-specific biases, TCR repertoire library preparation and sequencing were carried out by different laboratories using diverse techniques.

Using the deep immunoSEQ assay, multiplex PCR amplified TCR CDR3 regions from genomic DNA. For each cell subset, the extracted genomic DNA was distributed evenly across all wells of several immunoSEQ 96-well plates, and each plate served as one replicate. Each replicate PCR for sorted subsets received approximately 200 ng genomic DNA, equal to roughly 30,000 T cell genomes. The purified libraries were quantified using a Qubit 3.0 fluorometer, sized with a Bioanalyzer 2100, and then quantified again using the KAPA Library Quantification kit. Every immunoSEQ 96-well plate was sequenced on a separate single-read 150-cycle Illumina NextSeq 550 flow cell. In the authors' own workflow: The immunoSEQ output contained only junctional sequences without quality scores, so filtering could not match that applied to full-length reads. Sequences were annotated with PyIR, a Python wrapper for IgBLAST v1.9, using IMGT germline references to assign V/J genes and CDR3. Reads with weak V/J assignments (E-value above 1e-6), missing CDR3, stop codons, out-of-frame junctions, or ambiguous translated residues were removed. V3J clonotypes were defined as sequences sharing an identical inferred V gene, J gene, and CDR3 amino acid sequence. To compute the percentage overlap between repertoires, the number of shared unique clonotypes was divided by the size of the smaller repertoire. Richness of each repertoire was evaluated using RTK rarefaction, the Chao1 estimator, and Recon v2.1 estimates of unobserved clonotypes. For all TCRbeta clonotypes obtained by the gDNA method from four donors, generation probabilities were computed with OLGA. In TCRdb, the immuneACCESS table is reduced to in-frame sequences with V and J assigned. These tables do not hold every clone; where another copy was compared, an unresolved V gene accounts for under half, and the others remain unexplained. V, J and clone size were drawn from that table, and D and trimming were deduced from the DNA. Counted in this sample were 500,000 or so clones; around 96% of them appeared once. The top ten clonotypes cover around 0.066% of the sample.

On the study overall, not on this receptor specifically: Sharing across several donors was observed for around 5% of naive CD4, less than 4% of naive CD8, about 2.3% of memory CD4, and around 0.4% of memory CD8 clonotypes. Naive subsets generally had larger estimated clonotype richness than memory subsets did. The genetic and exposure-history diversity represented was limited by the small number of donors. Incomplete sequencing was indicated by rarefaction of sorted-subset datasets, despite the large sequencing depth. Sampling was restricted to blood, and TCR repertoires in tissues likely differ from the TCR repertoires found in blood. Clonotypes shared by all four sorted-subset donors showed higher generation probabilities than non-shared clonotypes. Pairwise subsampling led to the expectation that sequencing depth would affect the degree of clonotype sharing among donors.

Donors were healthy HIV-negative adults with no recently reported acute infections or vaccinations. Every donor was a Caucasian adult residing in Nashville, Tennessee, USA. CD4+ T cells were enriched by magnetic negative selection; naive cells were then positively selected on CD45RA, and the negative fraction formed the memory subset. Blood was collected by leukapheresis, and PBMCs were isolated by Ficoll-Histopaque density gradient centrifugation and then cryopreserved in liquid nitrogen vapor phase. Analytical flow cytometry was used to check the purity and quantity of each magnetically sorted T cell population. Genomic DNA was isolated from each sorted fraction and quantified by UV absorbance on a Nanodrop 2000c. Taken from the germline V gene (reference sequence), the CDR1 and CDR2 loops are SGHNT and YYREEE. For this chain, trimming is 2 bases at the V end and 0 bases at the J end, and the number of junction bases without a gene match is 9. The CDR3 numbers 18 residues from cysteine through phenylalanine. CDR3 DNA is the only sequence kept; it has 54 bases, read in frame from the first base.

Concerning this clone itself: Its antigen target is currently unknown. Base qualities are not recorded, but no much larger clone differs from it by a single base.

The V and J segments used are TRBV5-4 and TRBJ2-3, and TRBD2 matches 10 of the central bases. This receptor was identified in a woman aged 30 to 39 in good health. Material: naive CD4+ T cells sorted from blood. The sample's cell subset or site label, decoded: CD45RA+ positively selected. The bases read TGTGCCAGCAGCTTAGGACTAGCGGCCACCAAAAGCACAGATACGCAGTATTTT. Translated, this gives CASSLGLAATKSTDTQYF. Reference TRBV5-4 and TRBJ2-3 genes cover what lies past the CDR3, so the full variable domain is ETGVTQSPTHLIKTRGQQVTLRCSSQSGHNTVSWYQQALGQGPQFIFQYYREEENGRGNFPPRFSGLQFPNYSSELNVNALELDDSALYLCASSLGLAATKSTDTQYFGPGTRLTVL.